This is a list of T cell receptor beta chains from one sample in a study of T cell clones after liver transplantation. Produced via immunoSEQ multiplex PCR; TCRdb's table is partial and in-frame only. The sample yields fewer than 110,000 clones, under 90% seen once. The starting material was CD4+ T cells from blood, obtained about 50 months after liver transplant. The receptors come from a human patient who received a liver transplant. T cells may partly derive from the graft donor. CDR3s include the opening cysteine and the closing phenylalanine or tryptophan. Each record gives: D gene, clone size, V gene, CDR3 length, J gene, CDR3 protein, CDR3 DNA. A D gene is named only where the DNA matches it firmly. Where a row states a size, it is once, few, many or the class of an expanded clone; other rows omit it.

d_call: -
clone_size: once
v_call: TRBV7-6
cdr3_length: 15
j_call: TRBJ2-5
cdr3_aa: CASSPFTTFQETQYF
cdr3_nt: TGTGCCAGCAGCCCATTTACGACCTTCCAAGAGACCCAGTACTTC

d_call: -
clone_size: -
v_call: TRBV4-3
cdr3_length: 18
j_call: TRBJ2-2
cdr3_aa: CASSRDTGSGANTGELFF
cdr3_nt: TGCGCCAGCAGCCGCGACACAGGGTCCGGAGCGAACACCGGGGAGCTGTTTTTT

d_call: -
clone_size: -
v_call: TRBV7-2
cdr3_length: 15
j_call: TRBJ2-1
cdr3_aa: CASSFAGAVNNEQFF
cdr3_nt: TGTGCCAGCAGCTTTGCAGGGGCCGTTAACAATGAGCAGTTCTTC

d_call: -
clone_size: -
v_call: TRBV5-6
cdr3_length: 15
j_call: TRBJ2-2
cdr3_aa: CASRHTTTNTGELFF
cdr3_nt: TGTGCCAGCAGACACACTACTACGAACACCGGGGAGCTGTTTTTT

d_call: -
clone_size: -
v_call: TRBV5-1
cdr3_length: 15
j_call: TRBJ1-1
cdr3_aa: CASSLAASMNTEAFF
cdr3_nt: TGCGCCAGCAGCTTGGCCGCGAGCATGAACACTGAAGCTTTCTTT

d_call: -
clone_size: -
v_call: TRBV20-1
cdr3_length: 11
j_call: TRBJ2-1
cdr3_aa: CSARDINEQFF
cdr3_nt: TGCAGTGCTAGGGATATCAATGAGCAGTTCTTC

d_call: -
clone_size: once
v_call: TRBV5-4
cdr3_length: 13
j_call: TRBJ2-1
cdr3_aa: CASSWGANNEQFF
cdr3_nt: TGTGCCAGCAGCTGGGGGGCGAACAATGAGCAGTTCTTC

d_call: TRBD1
clone_size: -
v_call: TRBV4-2
cdr3_length: 17
j_call: TRBJ1-1
cdr3_aa: CASSQRQGKGANTEAFF
cdr3_nt: TGTGCCAGCAGCCAACGACAGGGGAAAGGTGCAAACACTGAAGCTTTCTTT

d_call: -
clone_size: few
v_call: TRBV2
cdr3_length: 14
j_call: TRBJ2-7
cdr3_aa: CASIERPGPYEQYF
cdr3_nt: TGTGCCAGCATTGAGAGGCCAGGCCCCTACGAGCAGTACTTC

d_call: -
clone_size: -
v_call: TRBV18
cdr3_length: 15
j_call: TRBJ1-6
cdr3_aa: CASSSLATDNSPLHF
cdr3_nt: TGTGCCAGCTCATCACTCGCGACAGATAATTCACCCCTCCACTTT

d_call: TRBD1
clone_size: -
v_call: TRBV6-5
cdr3_length: 14
j_call: TRBJ1-1
cdr3_aa: CASSRTGMNTEAFF
cdr3_nt: TGTGCCAGCAGTCGGACAGGGATGAACACTGAAGCTTTCTTT

d_call: -
clone_size: few
v_call: TRBV19
cdr3_length: 15
j_call: TRBJ2-5
cdr3_aa: CASSLTGLRGETQYF
cdr3_nt: TGTGCCAGTAGTTTAACCGGGCTCAGGGGAGAGACCCAGTACTTC

d_call: TRBD1
clone_size: -
v_call: TRBV5-1
cdr3_length: 17
j_call: TRBJ1-6
cdr3_aa: CASSPETGGISSGPLHF
cdr3_nt: TGCGCCAGCAGCCCAGAGACAGGGGGCATATCGAGCGGCCCCCTCCACTTT

d_call: TRBD1
clone_size: -
v_call: TRBV12-5
cdr3_length: 14
j_call: TRBJ2-5
cdr3_aa: CASGRGQGQETQYF
cdr3_nt: TGTGCTAGTGGCCGCGGACAGGGTCAAGAGACCCAGTACTTC

d_call: -
clone_size: -
v_call: TRBV12-5
cdr3_length: 14
j_call: TRBJ1-1
cdr3_aa: CASGPGVEGTEAFF
cdr3_nt: TGTGCTAGTGGCCCTGGGGTTGAGGGAACTGAAGCTTTCTTT

d_call: -
clone_size: -
v_call: TRBV10-3
cdr3_length: 15
j_call: TRBJ2-1
cdr3_aa: CAISEAGVEYNEQFF
cdr3_nt: TGTGCCATCAGTGAGGCCGGAGTGGAATACAATGAGCAGTTCTTC

d_call: -
clone_size: -
v_call: TRBV4-1
cdr3_length: 15
j_call: TRBJ1-4
cdr3_aa: CASSQGWGKNEKLFF
cdr3_nt: TGCGCCAGCAGCCAAGGGTGGGGGAAAAATGAAAAACTGTTTTTT

d_call: -
clone_size: -
v_call: TRBV28
cdr3_length: 15
j_call: TRBJ1-5
cdr3_aa: CASRKQGNNGQPQHF
cdr3_nt: TGTGCCAGCAGGAAACAGGGCAACAATGGTCAGCCCCAGCATTTT

d_call: TRBD1
clone_size: -
v_call: TRBV29-1
cdr3_length: 13
j_call: TRBJ2-2
cdr3_aa: CSAGGWNTGELFF
cdr3_nt: TGCAGCGCAGGGGGTTGGAACACCGGGGAGCTGTTTTTT

d_call: -
clone_size: few
v_call: TRBV29-1
cdr3_length: 15
j_call: TRBJ1-4
cdr3_aa: CSVGVGSVRGEKLFF
cdr3_nt: TGCAGCGTTGGAGTGGGATCTGTAAGGGGTGAAAAACTGTTTTTT

d_call: TRBD2
clone_size: -
v_call: TRBV5-8
cdr3_length: 19
j_call: TRBJ2-7
cdr3_aa: CASLGDGTSGRAQRYEQYF
cdr3_nt: TGTGCCAGCCTCGGAGACGGGACTAGCGGGAGGGCACAACGCTACGAGCAGTACTTC

d_call: -
clone_size: -
v_call: TRBV25-1
cdr3_length: 13
j_call: TRBJ2-3
cdr3_aa: CASEDTFTDTQYF
cdr3_nt: TGTGCCAGCGAGGACACATTCACAGATACGCAGTATTTT

d_call: -
clone_size: -
v_call: TRBV9
cdr3_length: 15
j_call: TRBJ1-4
cdr3_aa: CASSVVAGAGEKLFF
cdr3_nt: TGTGCCAGCAGCGTAGTTGCAGGGGCAGGGGAAAAACTGTTTTTT

d_call: -
clone_size: -
v_call: TRBV7-2
cdr3_length: 14
j_call: TRBJ1-3
cdr3_aa: CASSLVDSGNTIYF
cdr3_nt: TGTGCCAGCAGCTTAGTGGACTCTGGAAACACCATATATTTT

d_call: TRBD1
clone_size: -
v_call: TRBV15
cdr3_length: 15
j_call: TRBJ2-7
cdr3_aa: CATSRGGQGTNEQYF
cdr3_nt: TGTGCCACCAGCAGAGGGGGACAGGGGACCAACGAGCAGTACTTC

d_call: TRBD1
clone_size: few
v_call: TRBV5-1
cdr3_length: 15
j_call: TRBJ1-4
cdr3_aa: CASSLAGQGREKLFF
cdr3_nt: TGCGCCAGCAGCTTGGCAGGACAGGGCAGGGAAAAACTGTTTTTT

d_call: -
clone_size: -
v_call: TRBV2
cdr3_length: 13
j_call: TRBJ1-5
cdr3_aa: CASSAHKNQPQHF
cdr3_nt: TGTGCCAGCAGTGCCCACAAGAATCAGCCCCAGCATTTT

d_call: -
clone_size: -
v_call: TRBV15
cdr3_length: 17
j_call: TRBJ1-5
cdr3_aa: CATRVGGRGASNQPQHF
cdr3_nt: TGTGCCACCCGGGTCGGGGGGCGAGGGGCTAGCAATCAGCCCCAGCATTTT

d_call: TRBD1
clone_size: -
v_call: TRBV5-1
cdr3_length: 14
j_call: TRBJ2-7
cdr3_aa: CASTPGQVIYEQYF
cdr3_nt: TGCGCCAGCACCCCGGGACAGGTAATCTACGAGCAGTACTTC

d_call: TRBD1
clone_size: -
v_call: TRBV5-1
cdr3_length: 16
j_call: TRBJ1-6
cdr3_aa: CASSLGGQGFVSPLHF
cdr3_nt: TGCGCCAGCAGCTTGGGGGGACAGGGGTTCGTATCACCCCTCCACTTT

d_call: TRBD2
clone_size: -
v_call: TRBV27
cdr3_length: 15
j_call: TRBJ2-1
cdr3_aa: CASSFLTSGGNEQFF
cdr3_nt: TGTGCCAGCAGTTTCCTCACTAGCGGGGGGAATGAGCAGTTCTTC

d_call: -
clone_size: -
v_call: TRBV6-5
cdr3_length: 12
j_call: TRBJ1-1
cdr3_aa: CASRKGATHAFF
cdr3_nt: TGTGCCAGCAGAAAGGGTGCTACCCACGCTTTCTTT

d_call: -
clone_size: -
v_call: TRBV7-3
cdr3_length: 17
j_call: TRBJ1-1
cdr3_aa: CASSLKAGGTGNTEAFF
cdr3_nt: TGTGCCAGCAGCTTAAAAGCGGGCGGGACGGGGAACACTGAAGCTTTCTTT

d_call: -
clone_size: -
v_call: TRBV27
cdr3_length: 14
j_call: TRBJ1-2
cdr3_aa: CASRPSAMGIGYTF
cdr3_nt: TGTGCCAGCAGGCCTTCCGCGATGGGAATAGGCTACACCTTC

d_call: -
clone_size: -
v_call: TRBV15
cdr3_length: 15
j_call: TRBJ1-4
cdr3_aa: CATSGGERSNEKLFF
cdr3_nt: TGTGCCACCAGTGGGGGTGAGCGGTCTAATGAAAAACTGTTTTTT

d_call: -
clone_size: -
v_call: TRBV11-2
cdr3_length: 14
j_call: TRBJ1-6
cdr3_aa: CASSPFAGNSPLHF
cdr3_nt: TGTGCCAGCAGCCCCTTTGCGGGGAATTCACCCCTCCACTTT

d_call: -
clone_size: -
v_call: TRBV5-1
cdr3_length: 15
j_call: TRBJ2-2
cdr3_aa: CASSSLGRDTGELFF
cdr3_nt: TGCGCCAGCAGCTCCCTGGGCAGGGACACCGGGGAGCTGTTTTTT

d_call: -
clone_size: -
v_call: TRBV19
cdr3_length: 15
j_call: TRBJ2-7
cdr3_aa: CASSIDRRESYEQYF
cdr3_nt: TGTGCCAGTAGTATAGATCGGAGGGAATCCTACGAGCAGTACTTC

d_call: TRBD2
clone_size: -
v_call: TRBV11-3
cdr3_length: 13
j_call: TRBJ2-5
cdr3_aa: CASSGSGGETQYF
cdr3_nt: TGTGCCAGCAGCGGTAGCGGGGGAGAGACCCAGTACTTC

d_call: -
clone_size: -
v_call: TRBV9
cdr3_length: 15
j_call: TRBJ2-3
cdr3_aa: CASSVGRASTDTQYF
cdr3_nt: TGTGCCAGCAGCGTAGGCAGAGCTAGCACAGATACGCAGTATTTT

d_call: TRBD1
clone_size: few
v_call: TRBV19
cdr3_length: 13
j_call: TRBJ1-1
cdr3_aa: CATMGQAYTEAFF
cdr3_nt: TGTGCCACAATGGGACAGGCCTACACTGAAGCTTTCTTT

d_call: -
clone_size: -
v_call: TRBV6-1
cdr3_length: 15
j_call: TRBJ2-7
cdr3_aa: CASSERTGRADEQYF
cdr3_nt: TGTGCCAGCAGTGAGAGGACAGGGAGGGCAGACGAGCAGTACTTC

d_call: -
clone_size: -
v_call: TRBV5-5
cdr3_length: 14
j_call: TRBJ2-3
cdr3_aa: CASSSGHRTDTQYF
cdr3_nt: TGTGCCAGCAGCTCGGGACATCGCACAGATACGCAGTATTTT

d_call: TRBD2
clone_size: -
v_call: TRBV19
cdr3_length: 14
j_call: TRBJ2-7
cdr3_aa: CASSRLAEGYEQYF
cdr3_nt: TGTGCCAGTAGTAGACTAGCGGAGGGATACGAGCAGTACTTC

d_call: -
clone_size: -
v_call: TRBV5-4
cdr3_length: 15
j_call: TRBJ2-1
cdr3_aa: CASSRTLAINNEQFF
cdr3_nt: TGTGCCAGCAGCCGAACGCTAGCGATCAACAATGAGCAGTTCTTC

d_call: -
clone_size: -
v_call: TRBV7-6
cdr3_length: 11
j_call: TRBJ2-5
cdr3_aa: CASSLKETQYF
cdr3_nt: TGTGCCAGCAGCTTAAAGGAGACCCAGTACTTC

d_call: -
clone_size: -
v_call: TRBV7-2
cdr3_length: 15
j_call: TRBJ2-3
cdr3_aa: CASSFGGAGTDTQYF
cdr3_nt: TGTGCCAGCAGCTTTGGGGGAGCTGGGACAGATACGCAGTATTTT

d_call: -
clone_size: -
v_call: TRBV19
cdr3_length: 17
j_call: TRBJ1-1
cdr3_aa: CASNSPGRLRGNTEAFF
cdr3_nt: TGTGCCAGTAATTCCCCTGGCAGATTGAGGGGAAACACTGAAGCTTTCTTT

d_call: TRBD1
clone_size: -
v_call: TRBV5-5
cdr3_length: 14
j_call: TRBJ1-5
cdr3_aa: CASSWGTVTQPQHF
cdr3_nt: TGTGCCAGCAGCTGGGGGACAGTCACTCAGCCCCAGCATTTT

d_call: -
clone_size: -
v_call: TRBV19
cdr3_length: 12
j_call: TRBJ1-3
cdr3_aa: CASSITGNTIYF
cdr3_nt: TGTGCCAGTAGTATTACCGGAAACACCATATATTTT

d_call: -
clone_size: -
v_call: TRBV28
cdr3_length: 12
j_call: TRBJ2-1
cdr3_aa: CASSFSVILQFF
cdr3_nt: TGTGCCAGCAGTTTCTCTGTTATCCTACAGTTCTTC

d_call: -
clone_size: -
v_call: TRBV7-2
cdr3_length: 16
j_call: TRBJ1-5
cdr3_aa: CASSAGGGGSRGSQHF
cdr3_nt: TGTGCCAGCAGCGCCGGTGGGGGGGGGTCCCGTGGATCCCAGCATTTT

d_call: -
clone_size: -
v_call: TRBV7-2
cdr3_length: 13
j_call: TRBJ1-2
cdr3_aa: CASSSNSNYGYTF
cdr3_nt: TGTGCCAGCAGCTCGAACAGCAACTATGGCTACACCTTC

d_call: -
clone_size: -
v_call: TRBV19
cdr3_length: 12
j_call: TRBJ1-2
cdr3_aa: CASRDSNYGYTF
cdr3_nt: TGTGCCAGTAGGGACAGTAACTATGGCTACACCTTC

d_call: TRBD1
clone_size: few
v_call: TRBV5-1
cdr3_length: 14
j_call: TRBJ1-6
cdr3_aa: CASSLDRANSPLHF
cdr3_nt: TGCGCCAGCAGCCTGGACAGGGCAAATTCACCCCTCCACTTT

d_call: -
clone_size: -
v_call: TRBV6-1
cdr3_length: 13
j_call: TRBJ1-5
cdr3_aa: CASSSLRGQPQHF
cdr3_nt: TGTGCCAGCAGTAGTCTCAGGGGACAGCCCCAGCATTTT

d_call: -
clone_size: -
v_call: TRBV9
cdr3_length: 14
j_call: TRBJ2-2
cdr3_aa: CASSVGRVTGELFF
cdr3_nt: TGTGCCAGCAGCGTAGGACGGGTAACCGGGGAGCTGTTTTTT

d_call: -
clone_size: -
v_call: TRBV6-1
cdr3_length: 14
j_call: TRBJ2-4
cdr3_aa: CASWNSEGKNIQYF
cdr3_nt: TGTGCCAGCTGGAACTCGGAAGGCAAAAACATTCAGTACTTC

d_call: TRBD1
clone_size: -
v_call: TRBV11-3
cdr3_length: 15
j_call: TRBJ2-7
cdr3_aa: CASSLDGTGLNEQYF
cdr3_nt: TGTGCCAGCAGCTTGGACGGGACAGGGCTGAACGAGCAGTACTTC

d_call: TRBD2
clone_size: -
v_call: TRBV11-3
cdr3_length: 15
j_call: TRBJ2-5
cdr3_aa: CASSQTSGFQETQYF
cdr3_nt: TGTGCCAGCAGCCAGACTAGCGGTTTCCAAGAGACCCAGTACTTC